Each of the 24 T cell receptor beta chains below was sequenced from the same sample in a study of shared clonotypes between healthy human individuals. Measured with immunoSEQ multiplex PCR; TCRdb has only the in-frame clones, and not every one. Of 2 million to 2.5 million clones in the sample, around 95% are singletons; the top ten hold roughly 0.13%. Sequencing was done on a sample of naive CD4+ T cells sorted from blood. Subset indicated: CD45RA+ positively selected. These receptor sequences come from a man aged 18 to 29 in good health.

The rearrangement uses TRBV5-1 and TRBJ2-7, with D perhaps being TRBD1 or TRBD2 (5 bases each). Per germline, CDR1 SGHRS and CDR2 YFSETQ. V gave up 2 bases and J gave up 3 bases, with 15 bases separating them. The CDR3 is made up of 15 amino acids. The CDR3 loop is CASSLNILGGYEQYF. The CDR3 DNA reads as TGCGCCAGCAGCTTAAACATCCTTGGGGGCTACGAGCAGTACTTC. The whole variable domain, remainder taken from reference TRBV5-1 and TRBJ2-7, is KAGVTQTPRYLIKTRGQQVTLSCSPISGHRSVSWYQQTPGQGLQFLFEYFSETQRNKGNFPGRFSGRQFSNSRSEMNVSTLELGDSALYLCASSLNILGGYEQYFGPGTRLTVT.

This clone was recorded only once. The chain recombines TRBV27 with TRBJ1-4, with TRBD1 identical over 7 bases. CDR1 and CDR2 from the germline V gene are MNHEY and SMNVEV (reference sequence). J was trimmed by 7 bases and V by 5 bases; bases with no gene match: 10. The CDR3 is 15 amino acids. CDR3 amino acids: CASSGKTGLGEKLFF. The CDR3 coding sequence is TGTGCCAGCAGTGGAAAGACAGGGTTGGGTGAAAAACTGTTTTTT.

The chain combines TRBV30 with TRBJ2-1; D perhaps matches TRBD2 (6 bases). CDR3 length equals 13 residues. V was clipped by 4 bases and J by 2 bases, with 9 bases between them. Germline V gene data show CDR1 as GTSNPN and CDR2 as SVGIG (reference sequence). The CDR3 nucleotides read TGTGCCTGGATGGGGGGTACCTACAATGAGCAGTTCTTC. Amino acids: CAWMGGTYNEQFF.

CDR3 sequence: CASSPIGLAGPTGELFF. CDR3 DNA sequence: TGTGCCAGCAGCCCCATAGGGCTAGCGGGGCCCACCGGGGAGCTGTTTTTT. The rearrangement uses TRBV7-6 and TRBJ2-2; 9 bases are shared with TRBD2. The germline V gene has CDR1 SGHVS and CDR2 FNYEAQ. The CDR3 spans 17 residues. V shed 5 bases and J 4 bases; nucleotides not matched to a gene: 11.

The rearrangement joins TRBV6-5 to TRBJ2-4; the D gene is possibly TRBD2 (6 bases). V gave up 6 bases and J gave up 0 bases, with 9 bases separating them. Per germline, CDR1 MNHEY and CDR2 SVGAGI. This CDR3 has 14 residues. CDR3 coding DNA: TGTGCCAGCAGCCGGGGACTAGCCAAAAACATTCAGTACTTC. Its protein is CASSRGLAKNIQYF.

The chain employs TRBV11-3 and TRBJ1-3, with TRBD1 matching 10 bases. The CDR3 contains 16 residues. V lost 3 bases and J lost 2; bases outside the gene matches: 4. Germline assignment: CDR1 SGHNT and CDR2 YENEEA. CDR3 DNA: TGTGCCAGCAGCTTTGGGACAGGGGAAACTGGAAACACCATATATTTT. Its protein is CASSFGTGETGNTIYF.

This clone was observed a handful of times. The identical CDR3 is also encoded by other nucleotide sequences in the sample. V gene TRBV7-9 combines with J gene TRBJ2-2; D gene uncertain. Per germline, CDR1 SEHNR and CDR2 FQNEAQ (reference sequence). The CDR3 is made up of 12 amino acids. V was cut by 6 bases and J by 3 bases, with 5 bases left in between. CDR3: CASSPDTGELFF. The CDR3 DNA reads TGTGCCAGCAGTCCAGACACCGGGGAGCTGTTTTTT.

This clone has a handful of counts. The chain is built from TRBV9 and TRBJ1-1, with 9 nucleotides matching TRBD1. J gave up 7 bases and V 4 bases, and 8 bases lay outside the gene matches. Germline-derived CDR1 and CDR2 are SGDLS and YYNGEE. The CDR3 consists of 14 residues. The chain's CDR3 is CASSTRDRDREAFF. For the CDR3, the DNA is TGTGCCAGCAGCACTCGGGACAGGGATCGTGAAGCTTTCTTT.

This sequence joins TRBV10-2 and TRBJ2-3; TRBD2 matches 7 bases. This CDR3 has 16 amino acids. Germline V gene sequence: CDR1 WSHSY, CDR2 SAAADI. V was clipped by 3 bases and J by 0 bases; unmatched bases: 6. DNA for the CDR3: TGCGCCAGCAGTGATAGGGCTAGCGGTAGCACAGATACGCAGTATTTT. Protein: CASSDRASGSTDTQYF.

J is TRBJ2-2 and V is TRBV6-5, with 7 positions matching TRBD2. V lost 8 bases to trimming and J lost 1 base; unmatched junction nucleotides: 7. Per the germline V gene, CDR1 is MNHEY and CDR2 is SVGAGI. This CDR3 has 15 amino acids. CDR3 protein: CASGLGGRNTGELFF. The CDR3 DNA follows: TGTGCCAGCGGCCTAGGCGGGAGGAACACCGGGGAGCTGTTTTTT.

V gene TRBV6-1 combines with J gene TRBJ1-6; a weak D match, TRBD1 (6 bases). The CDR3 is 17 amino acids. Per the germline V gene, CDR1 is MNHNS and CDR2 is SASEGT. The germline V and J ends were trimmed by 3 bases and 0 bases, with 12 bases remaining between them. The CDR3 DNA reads TGTGCCAGCAGTGACGGACAGACAGTCTCCTATAATTCACCCCTCCACTTT. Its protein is CASSDGQTVSYNSPLHF.

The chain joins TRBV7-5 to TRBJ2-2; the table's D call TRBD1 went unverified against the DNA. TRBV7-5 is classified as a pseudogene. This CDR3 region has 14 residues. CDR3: CARKPRFMTGELFF. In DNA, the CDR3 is TGTGCCAGAAAACCCAGGTTCATGACCGGGGAGCTGTTTTTT.

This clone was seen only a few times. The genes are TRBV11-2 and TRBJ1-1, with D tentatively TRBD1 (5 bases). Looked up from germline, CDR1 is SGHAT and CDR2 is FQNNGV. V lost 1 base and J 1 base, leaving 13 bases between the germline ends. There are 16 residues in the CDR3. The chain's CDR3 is CASSLVVTGSNTEAFF. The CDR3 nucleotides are TGTGCCAGCAGCTTAGTAGTAACAGGATCGAACACTGAAGCTTTCTTT.

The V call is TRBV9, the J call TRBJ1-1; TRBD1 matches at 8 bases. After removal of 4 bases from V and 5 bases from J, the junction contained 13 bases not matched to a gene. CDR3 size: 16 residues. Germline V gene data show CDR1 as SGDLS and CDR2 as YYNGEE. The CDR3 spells CASSPTGQGVGTEAFF. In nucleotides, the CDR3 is TGTGCCAGCAGCCCAACAGGACAGGGAGTGGGTACTGAAGCTTTCTTT.

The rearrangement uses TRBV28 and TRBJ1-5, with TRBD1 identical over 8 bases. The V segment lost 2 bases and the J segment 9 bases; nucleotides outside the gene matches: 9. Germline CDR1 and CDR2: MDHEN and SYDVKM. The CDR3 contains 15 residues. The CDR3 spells CASSLMTGADRPQHF. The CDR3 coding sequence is TGTGCCAGCAGTTTAATGACAGGGGCTGATCGGCCCCAGCATTTT.

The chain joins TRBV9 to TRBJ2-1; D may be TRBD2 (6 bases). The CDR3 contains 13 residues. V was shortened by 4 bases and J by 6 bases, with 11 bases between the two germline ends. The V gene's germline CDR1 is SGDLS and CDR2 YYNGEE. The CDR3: CASSRDSPNEQFF. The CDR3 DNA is TGTGCCAGCAGCCGGGACTCCCCCAATGAGCAGTTCTTC.

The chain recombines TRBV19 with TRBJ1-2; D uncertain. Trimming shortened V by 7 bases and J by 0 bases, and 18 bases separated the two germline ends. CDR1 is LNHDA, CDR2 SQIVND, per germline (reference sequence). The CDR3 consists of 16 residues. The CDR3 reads CASNPITRPTNYGYTF. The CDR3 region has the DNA TGTGCCAGTAACCCTATAACTCGGCCCACTAACTATGGCTACACCTTC.

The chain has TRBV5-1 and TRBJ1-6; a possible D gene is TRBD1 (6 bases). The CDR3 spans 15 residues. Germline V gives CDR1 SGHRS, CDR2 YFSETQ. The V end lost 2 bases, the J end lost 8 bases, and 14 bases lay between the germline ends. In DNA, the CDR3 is TGCGCCAGCAGCTTCTTGGACGGGGGCGATTCACCCCTCCACTTT. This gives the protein CASSFLDGGDSPLHF.

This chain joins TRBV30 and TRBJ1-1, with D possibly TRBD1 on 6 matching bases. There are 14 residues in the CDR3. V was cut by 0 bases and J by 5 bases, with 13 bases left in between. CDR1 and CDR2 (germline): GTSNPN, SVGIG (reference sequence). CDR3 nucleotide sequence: TGTGCCTGGAGTGTACTATCGGGGGCTACTGAAGCTTTCTTT. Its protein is CAWSVLSGATEAFF.

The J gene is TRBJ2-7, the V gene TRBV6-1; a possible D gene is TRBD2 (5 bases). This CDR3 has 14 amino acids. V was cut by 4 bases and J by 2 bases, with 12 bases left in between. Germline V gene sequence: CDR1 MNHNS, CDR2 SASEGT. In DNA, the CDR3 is TGTGCCAGCAGTGGAATCGGGGTAGCCTACGAGCAGTACTTC. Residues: CASSGIGVAYEQYF.

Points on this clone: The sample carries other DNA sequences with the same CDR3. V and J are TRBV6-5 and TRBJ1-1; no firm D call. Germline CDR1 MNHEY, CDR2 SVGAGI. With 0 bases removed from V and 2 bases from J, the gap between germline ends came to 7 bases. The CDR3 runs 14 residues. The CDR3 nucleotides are TGTGCCAGCAGTTACTCGAATGTCAACACTGAAGCTTTCTTT. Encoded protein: CASSYSNVNTEAFF.

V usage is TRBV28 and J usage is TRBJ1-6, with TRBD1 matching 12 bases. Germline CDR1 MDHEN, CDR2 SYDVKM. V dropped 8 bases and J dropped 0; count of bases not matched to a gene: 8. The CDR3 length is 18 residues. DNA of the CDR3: TGTGCCAGCTCGGCCGGGACAGGGGGCGGCTCCTATAATTCACCCCTCCACTTT. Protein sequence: CASSAGTGGGSYNSPLHF.

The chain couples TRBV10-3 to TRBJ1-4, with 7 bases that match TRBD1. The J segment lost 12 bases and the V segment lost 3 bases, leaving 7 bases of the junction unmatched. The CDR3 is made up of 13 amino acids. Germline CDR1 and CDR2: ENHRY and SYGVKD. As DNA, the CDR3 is TGTGCCATCAGTGATGGCCGAACAGGGGAACTGTTTTTT. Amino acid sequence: CAISDGRTGELFF.

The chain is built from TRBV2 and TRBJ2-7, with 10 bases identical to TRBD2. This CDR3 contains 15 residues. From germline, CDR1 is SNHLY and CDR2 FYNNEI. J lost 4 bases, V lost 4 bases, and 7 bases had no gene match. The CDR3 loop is CASSGTSGTGYEQYF. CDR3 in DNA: TGTGCCAGCAGTGGAACTAGCGGGACTGGTTACGAGCAGTACTTC.